This T cell receptor (beta chain) appears in the sequencing data of a study of response to subunit inactivated influenza vaccine. Whole-study results and caveats: Only a handful of new T cells, the authors suggested, are recruited with each seasonal influenza vaccination.

MiXCR, applied by TCRdb to the RT-PCR reads, yields one record per CDR3 protein. This table holds approximately 700,000 distinct CDR3 sequences, 15% to 17% found once. Germline CDR1 is SGHRS and CDR2 is YFSETQ. This CDR3 region has 13 residues. With V trimmed by 4 bases and J by 3 bases, 3 bases remained unmatched. As for this clonotype: Antigen: not known.

This receptor was identified in a man aged 50-60 years who received an inactivated influenza vaccine. The rearrangement links TRBV5-1 to TRBJ1-1; 7 bases are a match to TRBD1. The sequencing used PBMCs from blood, collected roughly 13 days after vaccination. The CDR3 is CASSEGAYTEAFF. Written as DNA, the CDR3 is TGCGCCAGCAGCGAGGGGGCGTACACTGAAGCTTTCTTT.